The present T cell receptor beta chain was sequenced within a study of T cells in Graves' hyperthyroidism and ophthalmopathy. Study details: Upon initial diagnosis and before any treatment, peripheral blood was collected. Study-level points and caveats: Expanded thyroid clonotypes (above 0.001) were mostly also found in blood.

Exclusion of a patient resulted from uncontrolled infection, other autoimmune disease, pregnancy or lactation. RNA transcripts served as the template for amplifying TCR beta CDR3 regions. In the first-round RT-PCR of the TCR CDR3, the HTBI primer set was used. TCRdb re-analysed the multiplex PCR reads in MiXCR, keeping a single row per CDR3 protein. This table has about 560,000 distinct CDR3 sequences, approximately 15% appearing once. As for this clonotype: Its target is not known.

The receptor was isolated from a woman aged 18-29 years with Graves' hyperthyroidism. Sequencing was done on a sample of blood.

In DNA form, the CDR3 reads TGTGCCAGTAGTACACACCCGGGACAGGAGGTAGCCAGGTTCAAGCCCCAGCATTTT. Translation: CASSTHPGQEVARFKPQHF. This rearrangement joins TRBV19 to TRBJ1-5; 8 nucleotides match TRBD1. This CDR3 comprises 19 residues. The germline CDR1 and CDR2 sequences are LNHDA and SQIVND (reference sequence). Unmatched junction bases numbered 22, after V lost 4 bases and J lost 8 bases.